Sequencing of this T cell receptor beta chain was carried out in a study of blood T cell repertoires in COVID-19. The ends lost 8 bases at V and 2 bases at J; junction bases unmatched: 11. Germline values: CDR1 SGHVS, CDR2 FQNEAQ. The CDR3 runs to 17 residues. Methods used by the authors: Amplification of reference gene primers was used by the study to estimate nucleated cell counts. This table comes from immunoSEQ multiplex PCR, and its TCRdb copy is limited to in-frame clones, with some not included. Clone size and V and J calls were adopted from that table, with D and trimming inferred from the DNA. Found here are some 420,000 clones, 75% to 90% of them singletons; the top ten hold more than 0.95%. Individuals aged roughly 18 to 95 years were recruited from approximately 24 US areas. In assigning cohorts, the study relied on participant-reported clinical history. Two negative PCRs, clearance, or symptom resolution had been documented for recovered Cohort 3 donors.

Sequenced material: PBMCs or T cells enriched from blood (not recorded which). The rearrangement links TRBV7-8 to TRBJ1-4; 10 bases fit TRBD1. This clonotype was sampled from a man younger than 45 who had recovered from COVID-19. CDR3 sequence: CASLGDRGRGTNEKLFF. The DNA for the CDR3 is TGTGCCAGCTTGGGCGACAGGGGGCGTGGGACTAATGAAAAACTGTTTTTT.